The 25 T cell receptor beta chains listed next were all sequenced from one sample in a study of early T cells in non-severe SARS-CoV-2 infection. TCRdb re-derived calls from the 5' RACE reads in MiXCR, one entry per CDR3 protein. The repertoire holds roughly 70,000 distinct CDR3 sequences, with just over 20% as singletons. Sequenced material: whole blood, taken at baseline. The receptor set was obtained from an adult who was a healthcare worker with PCR-confirmed SARS-CoV-2 infection or an uninfected control (not recorded which).

V is TRBV18 and J is TRBJ2-3, with no clear D. V shed 2 bases and J shed 3 bases, with 9 bases lying between them. Germline CDR1 KGHSH, CDR2 LQKENI. There are 14 residues in the CDR3. The CDR3 DNA sequence: TGTGCCAGCTCACCAGTTGCAGATACAGATACGCAGTATTTT. Translated: CASSPVADTDTQYF.

V and J are TRBV9 and TRBJ2-3; no reliable D call. This CDR3 region has 15 residues. Germline loops: CDR1 SGDLS, CDR2 YYNGEE. V was cut by 1 base and J by 0 bases, with 9 bases left in between. The CDR3, as DNA: TGTGCCAGCAGCGTATTAAGTTCTAGCACAGATACGCAGTATTTT. Translated: CASSVLSSSTDTQYF.

The chain employs TRBV18 and TRBJ1-1; D gene unclear. The CDR3 runs 13 residues. From germline, CDR1 is KGHSH and CDR2 LQKENI. The V end was cut by 0 bases, the J end by 5 bases, with 7 bases between. DNA for the CDR3: TGTGCCAGCTCACCACCGCTCGGTACTGAAGCTTTCTTT. It codes for CASSPPLGTEAFF.

This clonotype occurred many times. This chain connects TRBV4-2 to TRBJ2-1; no clear D. Germline CDR1 reads LGHNA; CDR2 reads YNFKEQ. This CDR3 region has 15 residues. The V and J ends lost 0 bases and 8 bases respectively, with 14 bases between them. CDR3 sequence (DNA): TGTGCCAGCAGCCAAGAGAGGAACCCATCGGATGAGCAGTTCTTC. Translating gives CASSQERNPSDEQFF.

The chain recombines TRBV7-3 with TRBJ2-1; perhaps D is TRBD1 or TRBD2 (5 bases each). Germline-derived CDR1 and CDR2 are SGHTA and FQGTGA. This CDR3 region has 15 residues. The ends were cut back, 5 bases at V and 2 bases at J, with 13 bases in the middle. The CDR3 here is CASSPGLTTYNEQFF. For the CDR3, the DNA is TGTGCCAGCAGCCCGGGGCTAACCACCTACAATGAGCAGTTCTTC.

The chain is built from TRBV6-6 and TRBJ2-5; TRBD1 aligns across 7 bases. J was trimmed by 5 bases and V by 3 bases; bases with no gene match: 6. There are 14 residues in the CDR3. CDR1 and CDR2 from the germline V gene are MNHNY and SVGAGI (reference sequence). CDR3 protein: CASSYRGREETQYF. CDR3 DNA sequence: TGTGCCAGCAGTTATAGGGGGCGCGAGGAGACCCAGTACTTC.

This clonotype has more than one count but fewer than ten. The chain joins TRBV25-1 to TRBJ2-3, with D possibly being TRBD1 or TRBD2 (5 bases each). The CDR3 consists of 16 residues. Germline V gene lookup returns CDR1 MGHDK and CDR2 SYGVNS. V gave up 1 base and J gave up 0 bases, with 11 bases separating them. The CDR3 nucleotides are TGTGCCAGCAGTGAATCGAGGGGTTCTAGCACAGATACGCAGTATTTT. Translation gives CASSESRGSSTDTQYF.

This clonotype was picked up a small number of times. The chain carries TRBV6-6 and TRBJ2-7, with D hard to call. V gave up 3 bases and J gave up 13 bases, with 7 bases separating them. The CDR3 totals 9 residues. Germline loops: CDR1 MNHNY, CDR2 SVGAGI (reference sequence). CDR3 in DNA: TGTGCCAGCAGTTATGGCAGTTACTTC. Translated: CASSYGSYF.

V usage is TRBV7-9 and J usage is TRBJ2-2, with 8 bases aligning to TRBD2. The V and J ends lost 8 bases and 4 bases, in that order; junction bases with no gene match: 9. Germline V lookup: CDR1 SEHNR, CDR2 FQNEAQ (reference sequence). The CDR3 is 15 amino acids. The chain's CDR3 is CASGLSGGPTGELFF. CDR3 DNA sequence: TGTGCCAGCGGACTGTCGGGGGGGCCCACCGGGGAGCTGTTTTTT.

The gene calls are TRBV5-6 and TRBJ2-1; D is uncertain. Germline V gives CDR1 SGHDT, CDR2 YYEEEE. CDR3 length: 13 amino acids. The V and J ends lost 0 bases and 5 bases respectively, with 6 bases between them. DNA for the CDR3: TGTGCCAGCAGCTTGGGGGCCCACAATGAGCAGTTCTTC. Protein product: CASSLGAHNEQFF.

The chain recombines TRBV6-6 with TRBJ2-1; unclear D gene. This CDR3 region has 11 residues. V lost 0 bases and J lost 10, with 4 bases in between. From germline, CDR1 is MNHNY and CDR2 SVGAGI (reference sequence). Written as DNA, the CDR3 is TGTGCCAGCAGTTACTCGAGGGAGCAGTTCTTC. It is translated as CASSYSREQFF.

This clonotype turned up a few times. V usage is TRBV6-5 and J usage is TRBJ1-2; D ambiguous. Germline values: CDR1 MNHEY, CDR2 SVGAGI. This CDR3 is 12 amino acids long. The V gene lost 4 bases and the J gene lost 8 bases, with 11 bases spanning the gap. CDR3 bases: TGTGCCAGCAGTTCTCCTGGGTTCGGCTACACCTTC. This codes for CASSSPGFGYTF.

This rearrangement joins TRBV7-2 to TRBJ1-4; the D is unclear. CDR3 length equals 14 residues. CDR1 SGHTA and CDR2 FQGNSA come from the germline V gene. Trimming cost V 5 bases and J 2 bases, with 9 bases left between them. CDR3 DNA sequence: TGTGCCAGCAGCCGCGCTGGGACTAATGAAAAACTGTTTTTT. Its protein product is CASSRAGTNEKLFF.

This clonotype was counted between two and nine times. The chain couples TRBV12-3 or TRBV12-4 to TRBJ1-5; weak D call: TRBD1 (5 bases). Trimming took 5 bases from V and 5 from J, leaving 10 bases between them. The CDR3 is 13 amino acids. The CDR3 reads CASSLMTDQPQHF. CDR3 DNA sequence: TGTGCCAGCAGTCTAATGACAGATCAGCCCCAGCATTTT.

This chain connects TRBV30 to TRBJ1-5; tentatively, D is TRBD1 (5 bases). Trimming removed 2 bases at V and 2 bases at J, with 7 bases between. Germline CDR1 is GTSNPN and CDR2 is SVGIG (reference sequence). The CDR3 covers 13 residues. This CDR3 is CAWSIGGNQPQHF. Written as DNA, the CDR3 is TGTGCCTGGAGTATAGGGGGCAATCAGCCCCAGCATTTT.

The CDR3 nucleotides read TGTGCCAGCAGACAGGGGACCTACACCGGGGAGCTGTTTTTT. This translates into CASRQGTYTGELFF. V usage is TRBV2 and J usage is TRBJ2-2, with 7 bases identical to TRBD1. Trimming cost V 6 bases and J 3 bases; bases outside gene matches: 4. Germline V gene sequence: CDR1 SNHLY, CDR2 FYNNEI. The CDR3 length is 14 residues. Based on the CDR3 plus reference TRBV2 and TRBJ2-2, the full variable domain is EPEVTQTPSHQVTQMGQEVILRCVPISNHLYFYWYRQILGQKVEFLVSFYNNEISEKSEIFDDQFSVERPDGSNFTLKIRSTKLEDSAMYFCASRQGTYTGELFFGEGSRLTVL.

This clonotype was counted between two and nine times. The chain uses TRBV3-1 and TRBJ2-2, with 7 bases aligning to TRBD2. The germline gives CDR1 LGHDT, CDR2 YNNKEL (reference sequence). J gave up 6 bases and V 5 bases, and 9 bases lay outside the gene matches. The CDR3 has 15 residues. As DNA, the CDR3 is TGTGCCAGCAGCTTAGTCAGCGGGAAGCCCGGGGAGCTGTTTTTT. Amino acid sequence: CASSLVSGKPGELFF. Based on the CDR3 plus reference TRBV3-1 and TRBJ2-2, the full variable domain is DTAVSQTPKYLVTQMGNDKSIKCEQNLGHDTMYWYKQDSKKFLKIMFSYNNKELIINETVPNRFSPKSPDKAHLNLHINSLELGDSAVYFCASSLVSGKPGELFFGEGSRLTVL.

This clonotype was observed a few times. The V and J genes are TRBV25-1 and TRBJ2-7, with a weak D call TRBD1 (5 bases). The V gene's germline CDR1 is MGHDK and CDR2 SYGVNS. The CDR3 extends over 12 amino acids. Trimming stripped 2 bases from V and 4 bases from J, with 6 bases between. The CDR3 sequence: CASSEAGYEQYF. The CDR3 DNA sequence: TGTGCCAGCAGTGAAGCAGGGTACGAGCAGTACTTC.

This clonotype was counted many times. This chain uses TRBV2 with TRBJ2-3; no definite D call. The length of the CDR3 is 14 residues. Trimming left V 10 bases short and J 3 bases short, with 17 bases between. The germline CDR1 and CDR2 sequences are SNHLY and FYNNEI. CDR3 residues: CAKLDLGVTDTQYF. CDR3 DNA: TGTGCCAAACTGGACCTCGGAGTGACAGATACGCAGTATTTT.

Many counts were recorded for this clonotype. This chain joins TRBV5-5 and TRBJ2-3, with 9 bases identical to TRBD2. The germline V gene has CDR1 SGHKS and CDR2 YYEKEE (reference sequence). J lost 2 bases, V lost 0 bases, and 4 bases had no gene match. The CDR3 is 16 amino acids. The CDR3 loop is CASSLGASGNTDTQYF. The CDR3 region has the DNA TGTGCCAGCAGCTTGGGGGCTAGCGGGAACACAGATACGCAGTATTTT.

This clonotype was detected only a few times. This chain uses TRBV9 with TRBJ2-3, with unresolved D. CDR3 length equals 13 residues. Trimming removed 2 bases from V and 2 bases from J, with 6 bases in between. Per germline, CDR1 SGDLS and CDR2 YYNGEE. This CDR3 is CASSVLFTDTQYF. CDR3 DNA: TGTGCCAGCAGCGTCCTCTTCACAGATACGCAGTATTTT. Variable domain in full (rest from reference TRBV9 and TRBJ2-3): DSGVTQTPKHLITATGQRVTLRCSPRSGDLSVYWYQQSLDQGLQFLIQYYNGEERAKGNILERFSAQQFPDLHSELNLSSLELGDSALYFCASSVLFTDTQYFGPGTRLTVL.

The table lists this clonotype with many counts. V gene TRBV20-1 combines with J gene TRBJ1-2; 9 nucleotides line up with TRBD1. Germline V lookup: CDR1 DFQATT, CDR2 SNEGSKA (reference sequence). The CDR3 has 17 amino acids. The ends lost 0 bases at V and 1 base at J; junction bases unmatched: 9. CDR3 sequence reads: CSAREGSGQGLNYGYTF. As DNA, the CDR3 is TGCAGTGCTAGAGAGGGATCGGGACAGGGCCTTAACTATGGCTACACCTTC.

The chain is built from TRBV5-4 and TRBJ2-5; the match to TRBD2 covers 9 bases. This CDR3 spans 18 amino acids. The ends lost 1 base at V and 3 bases at J; junction bases unmatched: 13. Germline V gene sequence: CDR1 SGHNT, CDR2 YYREEE (reference sequence). The CDR3: CASSLLGSGGKGEETQYF. In DNA form, the CDR3 reads TGTGCCAGCAGCTTGTTAGGTAGCGGGGGCAAAGGGGAAGAGACCCAGTACTTC.

In its sample, this clonotype was seen a few times. This chain joins TRBV7-8 and TRBJ1-1; no firm D call. The CDR3 has 14 amino acids. V was cut by 0 bases and J by 5 bases, with 10 bases left in between. The V gene's germline CDR1 is SGHVS and CDR2 FQNEAQ. CDR3 sequence (DNA): TGTGCCAGCAGCTTAGCGGCGGGTAGGACTGAAGCTTTCTTT. Its protein product is CASSLAAGRTEAFF. The complete variable domain, with remaining parts taken from reference TRBV7-8 and TRBJ1-1, reads GAGVSQSPRYKVAKRGQDVALRCDPISGHVSLFWYQQALGQGPEFLTYFQNEAQLDKSGLPSDRFFAERPEGSVSTLKIQRTQQEDSAVYLCASSLAAGRTEAFFGQGTRLTVV.

This clonotype was detected many times. The chain recombines TRBV4-1 with TRBJ2-3; D gene unclear. The CDR3 covers 15 residues. V was trimmed by 1 base and J by 1 base, leaving 9 bases between them. Germline V gene sequence: CDR1 MGHRA, CDR2 YSYEKL. The CDR3 nucleotides are TGCGCCAGCAGCCAAGGTACCAGAGGCACAGATACGCAGTATTTT. This translates into CASSQGTRGTDTQYF.